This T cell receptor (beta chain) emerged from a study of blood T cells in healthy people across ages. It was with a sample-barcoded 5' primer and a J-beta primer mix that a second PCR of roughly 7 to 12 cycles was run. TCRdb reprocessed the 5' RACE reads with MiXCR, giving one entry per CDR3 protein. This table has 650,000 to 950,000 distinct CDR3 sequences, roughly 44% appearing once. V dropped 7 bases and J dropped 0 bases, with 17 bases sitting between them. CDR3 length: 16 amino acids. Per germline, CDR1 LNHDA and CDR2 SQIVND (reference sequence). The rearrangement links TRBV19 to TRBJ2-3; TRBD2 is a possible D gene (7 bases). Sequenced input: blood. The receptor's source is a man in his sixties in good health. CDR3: CASKVRGGPSTDTQYF. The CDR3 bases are TGTGCCAGTAAAGTAAGGGGGGGCCCTAGCACAGATACGCAGTATTTT.